The 17 T cell receptor beta chains reported below all come from one sample, sequenced in a study of molecular identifiers for immune sequencing clone quantification. One entry per CDR3 protein, called by TCRdb with MiXCR from the PCR reads. There are about 510,000 distinct CDR3 sequences in the sample; about 22% occur only once, and 0.7% to 1% lies in the top ten. Sequencing was performed on naive CD8+ T cells from blood, with Jurkat cell RNA spiked in. The subset was: FACS-sorted CD8+CD4-CCR7+CD45RA+ naive T cells. These receptors were obtained from a human donor in good health. Some libraries in this study had Jurkat cell RNA spiked in.

Remarks on this clonotype: A read error may be the cause here, since a much bigger clone is one base away. V usage is TRBV4-3 and J usage is TRBJ2-3; D possibly corresponds to TRBD2 (5 bases). Germline values: CDR1 LGHNA, CDR2 YSLEER. The CDR3 runs to 16 residues. The CDR3 protein is CASSQAAGAATDMQYF. The CDR3 DNA reads as TGCGCCAGCAGCCAAGCGGCGGGTGCGGCCACAGATATGCAGTATTTT.

The chain joins TRBV19 to TRBJ2-2; 10 nucleotides match TRBD1. Germline trimming cut 2 bases from V and 10 bases from J; bases unmatched to any gene: 10. The CDR3 extends over 16 amino acids. The germline CDR1 and CDR2 sequences are LNHDA and SQIVND (reference sequence). The CDR3 nucleotides are TGTGCCAGTAGTATATCGGGACAGGGGACCAACGCGGAGCTGTTTTTT. Its translation is CASSISGQGTNAELFF.

As regards this clonotype: This clone may be a read error of a much larger clone one base away. The J gene is TRBJ1-1, the V gene TRBV5-1; D ambiguous. Per the germline V gene, CDR1 is SGHRS and CDR2 is YFSETQ. The CDR3 length is 14 residues. The CDR3 sequence: CASSLVWLGTEALF. DNA for the CDR3: TGCGCCAGCAGCTTAGTCTGGTTGGGCACTGAAGCTCTCTTT.

On this clonotype itself: Mismatch with germline at one junction end may stem from a read error. The CDR3 DNA follows: TGCAGTGCTAGATGGCCCGAGGGTACTGTAGCTTTCTTT. This gives the protein CSARWPEGTVAFF. This chain connects TRBV20-1 to TRBJ1-1; D unclear. Germline loops: CDR1 DFQATT, CDR2 SNEGSKA (reference sequence). The CDR3 consists of 13 residues.

This clonotype has more than one count but fewer than ten. The chain is built from TRBV3-1 and TRBJ2-3; TRBD2 matches at 11 bases. Germline V gene data show CDR1 as LGHDT and CDR2 as YNNKEL (reference sequence). The ends lost 1 base at V and 6 bases at J; junction bases unmatched: 9. The CDR3 has 17 amino acids. The CDR3 loop reads CASSQVTLAGGPDTQYF. CDR3 nucleotide sequence: TGTGCCAGCAGCCAAGTGACCTTAGCGGGAGGGCCGGATACGCAGTATTTT.

This clonotype was observed at least ten times. This chain links TRBV30 with TRBJ2-1; D unclear. Germline CDR1 is GTSNPN and CDR2 is SVGIG (reference sequence). V dropped 0 bases and J dropped 4 bases, with 19 bases sitting between them. This CDR3 contains 17 residues. In DNA, the CDR3 is TGTGCCTGGAGTGTACTGACTTCGCAGTACTCATACAATGAGCAGTTCTTC. Protein product: CAWSVLTSQYSYNEQFF.

The V call is TRBV19, the J call TRBJ1-1; 7 nucleotides match TRBD1. The CDR3 runs to 13 residues. V was pared by 3 bases and J by 5 bases, with 3 bases of the junction left unmatched. CDR1 LNHDA and CDR2 SQIVND come from the germline V gene (reference sequence). The CDR3 sequence: CASSMEGATEAFF. CDR3 coding DNA: TGTGCCAGTAGTATGGAGGGGGCTACTGAAGCTTTCTTT.

The V call is TRBV13, the J call TRBJ2-1, with D possibly TRBD2 on 6 matching bases. The CDR3 consists of 17 residues. V lost 8 bases to trimming and J lost 5 bases, with 25 bases between them. Germline V gene lookup returns CDR1 PRHDT and CDR2 FYEKMQ (reference sequence). The CDR3 loop is CASSPHYGSPRDNEQFF. The CDR3 region has the DNA TGTGCCAGCTCACCTCATTACGGGAGCCCCCGGGACAATGAGCAGTTCTTC.

This clonotype was seen a few times. The junction shows a germline mismatch at one end, possibly a read error. This CDR3 reads CASGQDSGVWTEAFF. The CDR3 region has the DNA TGCGCCAGCGGCCAAGATTCGGGAGTTTGGACTGAAGCTTTCTTT. The chain links TRBV4-3 to TRBJ1-1; D gene unclear. CDR1 is LGHNA and CDR2 is YSLEER in the germline V gene. CDR3 length equals 15 residues.

Remarks on this clonotype: Since a much larger clone is just one base distant, this may be a read error. The rearrangement joins TRBV7-9 to TRBJ2-7; D is ambiguous. This CDR3 has 12 amino acids. The germline gives CDR1 SEHNR, CDR2 FQNEAQ (reference sequence). V shed 0 bases and J shed 5 bases, with 5 bases lying between them. CDR3 in DNA: TGTGCCAGCAGCTTAGCAGAGGACGAGCAGTACTTC. It yields the protein CASSLAEDEQYF.

This clonotype was observed a few times. The gene calls are TRBV12-3 or TRBV12-4 and TRBJ1-1, with a tentative D call TRBD1 (6 bases). The CDR3 sequence is 13 residues long. The ends were cut back, 6 bases at V and 1 base at J, with 9 bases in the middle. The CDR3 DNA is TGTGCCAGCAGAACGACAGGGAACACTGAAGCTTTCTTT. This encodes CASRTTGNTEAFF.

This clonotype was seen ten or more times. The rearrangement uses TRBV7-2 and TRBJ2-2; TRBD1 might be the D (5 bases). Germline assignment: CDR1 SGHTA and CDR2 FQGNSA. The V gene lost 1 base and the J gene lost 7 bases, with 10 bases spanning the gap. The CDR3 extends over 14 amino acids. Written as DNA, the CDR3 is TGTGCCAGCAGCTTAGGGGGCGTTGTCGGGGAGCTGTTTTTT. Translation gives CASSLGGVVGELFF.

This clonotype was observed many times. The genes are TRBV6-2 or TRBV6-3 and TRBJ1-1; D uncertain. The germline gives CDR1 MNHEY, CDR2 SVGEGT. Trimming removed 4 bases at V and 1 base at J, with 7 bases between. CDR3 length equals 13 residues. CDR3 nucleotides: TGTGCCAGCAGTTGGGAGGGGAACACTGAAGCTTTCTTT. Protein product: CASSWEGNTEAFF.

Concerning this clonotype: Because it lacks the conserved phenylalanine or tryptophan at the end, this CDR3 is likely a read error. The J gene is TRBJ2-5, the V gene TRBV27; D remains unclear. CDR3 length: 11 amino acids. From germline, CDR1 is MNHEY and CDR2 SMNVEV (reference sequence). V gave up 8 bases and J gave up 2 bases, with 6 bases separating them. The CDR3 coding sequence is TGTGCCAGCGGGTTTCAAGAGACCCAGTACCTC. Protein sequence: CASGFQETQYL.

This clonotype was seen only a few times. The chain employs TRBV5-4 and TRBJ2-1, with no clear D. CDR3 length equals 12 residues. CDR1 is SGHNT, CDR2 YYREEE, per germline (reference sequence). Trimming removed 0 bases from V and 12 bases from J, with 10 bases in between. The CDR3 DNA follows: TGTGCCAGCAGCTTGGGCGGAGCCGCGCAGTTCTTC. Its translation: CASSLGGAAQFF.

This clonotype was seen at least ten times. The chain carries TRBV4-1 and TRBJ1-1; D remains unclear. CDR3 length: 15 residues. Germline CDR1 is MGHRA and CDR2 is YSYEKL. V was clipped by 5 bases and J by 1 base, with 14 bases between them. The CDR3 DNA follows: TGCGCCAGCAGCGAAGTGCTGGCGTGGAACACTGAAGCTTTCTTT. Translating gives CASSEVLAWNTEAFF.

In the case of this clonotype: A read error may explain this, as a much larger clone is one base away. V and J are TRBV28 and TRBJ2-7; tentatively, D is TRBD2 (6 bases). The CDR3 runs to 15 residues. Germline values: CDR1 MDHEN, CDR2 SYDVKM. The CDR3 reads CASSPEVAVSHEQYF. The CDR3 DNA is TGTGCCAGCAGCCCTGAGGTAGCGGTCTCCCACGAGCAGTACTTC.